This T cell receptor beta chain was found in a study of blood T cell repertoires in COVID-19. The table came from immunoSEQ multiplex PCR; TCRdb's copy has only in-frame clones and leaves some out. The sample lists around 200,000 clones; more than 70% were seen once. The junction had 6 bases not matched to a gene; V was cut back by 4 bases and J by 1 base. The CDR3 totals 15 residues. CDR1 and CDR2 (germline): SGHRS, YFSETQ. This rearrangement joins TRBV5-1 to TRBJ1-1, with 8 bases aligning to TRBD1. The TCR comes from a woman aged 45-65 years with acute or convalescent COVID-19. The specimen was peripheral blood. The CDR3 nucleotides are TGCGCCAGCAGCATATCAGGGGGCGCGAACACTGAAGCTTTCTTT. This sequence encodes CASSISGGANTEAFF. Variable domain in full (rest from reference TRBV5-1 and TRBJ1-1): KAGVTQTPRYLIKTRGQQVTLSCSPISGHRSVSWYQQTPGQGLQFLFEYFSETQRNKGNFPGRFSGRQFSNSRSEMNVSTLELGDSALYLCASSISGGANTEAFFGQGTRLTVV.